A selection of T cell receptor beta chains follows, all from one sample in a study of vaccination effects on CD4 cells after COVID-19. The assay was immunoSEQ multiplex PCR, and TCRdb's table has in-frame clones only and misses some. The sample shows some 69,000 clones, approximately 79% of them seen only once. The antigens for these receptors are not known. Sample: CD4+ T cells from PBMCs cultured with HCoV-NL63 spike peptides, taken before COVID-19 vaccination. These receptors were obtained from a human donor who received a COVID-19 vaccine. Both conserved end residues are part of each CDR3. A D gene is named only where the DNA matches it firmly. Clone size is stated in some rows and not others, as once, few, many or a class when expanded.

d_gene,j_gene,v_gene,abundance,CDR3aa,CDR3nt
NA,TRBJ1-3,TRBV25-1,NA,CASSRTEGSGNTIYF,TGTGCCAGCAGCCGAACCGAGGGAAGCGGAAACACCATATATTTT
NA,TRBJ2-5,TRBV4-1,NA,CASSQVGGETQYF,TGCGCCAGCAGCCAAGTTGGCGGGGAGACCCAGTACTTC
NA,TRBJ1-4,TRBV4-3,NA,CASSRGDLAENEKLFF,TGCGCCAGCAGCCGGGGGGACTTGGCGGAAAATGAAAAACTGTTTTTT
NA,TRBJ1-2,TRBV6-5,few,CASRVQGGGGYTF,TGTGCCAGCAGGGTACAGGGAGGGGGTGGCTACACCTTC
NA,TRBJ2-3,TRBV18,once,CASSPLESQGSPTDTQYF,TGTGCCAGCTCACCACTCGAATCGCAGGGGTCTCCCACAGATACGCAGTATTTT
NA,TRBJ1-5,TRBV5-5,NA,CASSLNLEGNQPQHF,TGTGCCAGCAGCTTAAACTTAGAAGGCAATCAGCCCCAGCATTTT
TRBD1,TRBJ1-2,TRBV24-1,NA,CATSDRGQFYGYTF,TGTGCCACCAGTGATCGGGGACAGTTCTATGGCTACACCTTC
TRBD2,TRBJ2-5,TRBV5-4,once,CASSLVLAGFQETQYF,TGTGCCAGCAGCTTGGTTCTAGCGGGCTTCCAAGAGACCCAGTACTTC
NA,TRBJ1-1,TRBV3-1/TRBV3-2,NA,CASSQYSYTEAFF,TGTGCCAGCAGTCAATATAGTTACACTGAAGCTTTCTTT
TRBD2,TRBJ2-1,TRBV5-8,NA,CASSLGVSGGNNEQFF,TGTGCCAGCAGCTTGGGCGTAAGCGGGGGGAACAATGAGCAGTTCTTC
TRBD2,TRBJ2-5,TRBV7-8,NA,CASSPWESSGTPGRAAQYF,TGTGCCAGCAGCCCTTGGGAATCTAGCGGGACGCCAGGCCGGGCGGCCCAGTACTTC
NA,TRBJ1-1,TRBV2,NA,CASSAGTNTEAFF,TGTGCCAGCAGCGCCGGGACAAACACTGAAGCTTTCTTT
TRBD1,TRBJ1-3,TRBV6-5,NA,CASSVTGGVGNTIYF,TGTGCCAGCAGCGTAACAGGGGGCGTTGGAAACACCATATATTTT
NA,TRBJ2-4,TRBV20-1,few,CSARSIDLQYF,TGCAGTGCCAGATCGATTGATCTTCAGTACTTC
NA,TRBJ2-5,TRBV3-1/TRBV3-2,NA,CASRRGSEVETQYF,TGTGCCAGCCGAAGGGGTTCCGAGGTAGAGACCCAGTACTTC
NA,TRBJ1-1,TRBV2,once,CASSSDRNTEAFF,TGTGCCAGCAGTAGTGACAGGAACACTGAAGCTTTCTTT
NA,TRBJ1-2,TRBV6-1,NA,CASSDQVGYYGYTF,TGTGCCAGCAGTGACCAGGTGGGGTACTATGGCTACACCTTC
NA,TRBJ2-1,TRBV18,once,CASSPESYNEQFF,TGTGCCAGCTCACCGGAAAGCTACAATGAGCAGTTCTTC
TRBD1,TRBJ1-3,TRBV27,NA,CASSRQGSGGNTIYF,TGTGCCAGCAGTAGACAGGGTTCTGGTGGAAACACCATATATTTT
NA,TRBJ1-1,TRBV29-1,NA,CSVEGGRRTEAFF,TGCAGCGTTGAAGGGGGGCGCAGAACTGAAGCTTTCTTT
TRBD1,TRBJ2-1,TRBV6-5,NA,CASNSRGRQYNEQFF,TGTGCCAGCAATTCAAGGGGGCGTCAGTACAATGAGCAGTTCTTC
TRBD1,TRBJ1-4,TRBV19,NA,CASSIGRGNEKLFF,TGTGCCAGTAGTATCGGCAGGGGGAATGAAAAACTGTTTTTT
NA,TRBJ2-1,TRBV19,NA,CASSKEARENEQFF,TGTGCCAGTAGTAAAGAGGCTCGGGAAAATGAGCAGTTCTTC
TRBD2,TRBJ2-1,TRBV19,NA,CASTPGTSGYNEQFF,TGTGCCAGTACCCCTGGTACTAGCGGATACAATGAGCAGTTCTTC
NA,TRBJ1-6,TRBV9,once,CASSAGVDSPLHF,TGTGCCAGCAGCGCGGGGGTAGATTCACCCCTCCACTTT
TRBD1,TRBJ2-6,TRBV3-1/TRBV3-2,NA,CASSPDRAGANVLTF,TGTGCCAGCAGCCCTGACAGGGCTGGGGCCAACGTCCTGACTTTC
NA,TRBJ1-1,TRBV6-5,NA,CASSYGDARGAGAFF,TGTGCCAGCAGTTACGGGGACGCGAGGGGTGCTGGAGCTTTCTTT
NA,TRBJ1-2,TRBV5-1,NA,CASSLDHSGALYGYTF,TGCGCCAGCAGCTTGGATCACTCCGGGGCCCTTTATGGCTACACCTTC
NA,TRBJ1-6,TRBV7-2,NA,CASSPRVSQINSPLHF,TGTGCCAGCAGCCCCCGAGTTAGTCAAATCAATTCACCCCTCCACTTT
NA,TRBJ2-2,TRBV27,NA,CASSFIPPRVGTGELFF,TGTGCCAGCAGTTTTATCCCCCCCCGGGTCGGGACCGGGGAGCTGTTTTTT
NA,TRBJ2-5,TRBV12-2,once,CASRLARGRVGETQYF,TGTGCAAGTCGCTTAGCTAGAGGCAGGGTGGGGGAGACCCAGTACTTC
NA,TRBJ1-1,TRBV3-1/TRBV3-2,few,CASSQAGRNTEAFF,TGTGCCAGCAGCCAGGCCGGCAGGAACACTGAAGCTTTCTTT
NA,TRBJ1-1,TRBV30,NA,CAWTAGAGDRSWRGF,TGTGCCTGGACGGCAGGAGCTGGAGACAGGAGCTGGAGGGGCTTT
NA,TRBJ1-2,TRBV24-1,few,CATSDGSLEGYTF,TGTGCCACCAGTGACGGGTCTCTGGAGGGCTACACCTTC
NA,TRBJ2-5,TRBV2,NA,CASKAVQETQYF,TGTGCCAGCAAGGCAGTCCAAGAGACCCAGTACTTC
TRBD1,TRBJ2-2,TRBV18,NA,CASSPPGQEVTGELFF,TGTGCCAGCTCACCCCCGGGACAGGAAGTCACCGGGGAGCTGTTTTTT
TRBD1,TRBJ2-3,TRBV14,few,CASSPQGWGTGRMNF,TGTGCCAGCAGCCCACAAGGGTGGGGGACAGGCCGGATGAATTTT
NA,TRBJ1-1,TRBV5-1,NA,CASSFTGFSTEAFF,TGCGCCAGCAGCTTCACAGGGTTTTCCACTGAAGCTTTCTTT
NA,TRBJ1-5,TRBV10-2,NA,CASSETGSNQPQHF,TGCGCCAGCAGTGAGACAGGGAGCAATCAGCCCCAGCATTTT
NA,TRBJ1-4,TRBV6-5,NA,CASRLEGGEKLFF,TGTGCCAGCAGGTTGGAAGGGGGTGAAAAACTGTTTTTT
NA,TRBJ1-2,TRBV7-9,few,CASSLAFGYTF,TGTGCCAGCAGCTTAGCCTTTGGCTACACCTTC
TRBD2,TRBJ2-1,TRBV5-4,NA,CASSFGGGAAYNEQFF,TGTGCCAGCAGCTTTGGCGGGGGGGCCGCCTACAATGAGCAGTTCTTC
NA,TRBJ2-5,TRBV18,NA,CASSPPRGQETQYF,TGTGCCAGCTCACCTCCGAGGGGCCAAGAGACCCAGTACTTC
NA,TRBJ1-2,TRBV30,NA,CAWSDHTGNYGYTF,TGTGCCTGGAGCGACCATACAGGGAACTATGGCTACACCTTC
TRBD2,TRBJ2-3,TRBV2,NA,CASRGGGADTQYF,TGTGCCAGCCGGGGGGGTGGGGCAGATACGCAGTATTTT
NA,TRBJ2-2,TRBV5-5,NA,CASSFMGGQNTGELFF,TGTGCCAGCAGCTTTATGGGGGGTCAAAACACCGGGGAGCTGTTTTTT
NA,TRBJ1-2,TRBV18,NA,CASSQTTGAQPHTF,TGTGCCAGCTCACAAACAACCGGGGCTCAACCCCACACCTTC
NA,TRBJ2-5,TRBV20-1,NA,CSGEDGETQYF,TGCAGCGGGGAGGATGGAGAGACCCAGTACTTC
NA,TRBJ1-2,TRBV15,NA,CATSREVNYGYTF,TGTGCCACCAGCAGAGAGGTTAACTATGGCTACACCTTC
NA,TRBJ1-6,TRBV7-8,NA,CASSLRDEVFGSPLHF,TGTGCCAGCAGCTTAAGGGACGAGGTCTTTGGATCACCCCTCCACTTT
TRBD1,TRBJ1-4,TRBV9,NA,CASSVASSPGQENGQENEKLFF,TGTGCCAGCAGCGTAGCGAGCTCACCAGGACAGGAAAATGGGCAGGAAAATGAAAAACTGTTTTTT